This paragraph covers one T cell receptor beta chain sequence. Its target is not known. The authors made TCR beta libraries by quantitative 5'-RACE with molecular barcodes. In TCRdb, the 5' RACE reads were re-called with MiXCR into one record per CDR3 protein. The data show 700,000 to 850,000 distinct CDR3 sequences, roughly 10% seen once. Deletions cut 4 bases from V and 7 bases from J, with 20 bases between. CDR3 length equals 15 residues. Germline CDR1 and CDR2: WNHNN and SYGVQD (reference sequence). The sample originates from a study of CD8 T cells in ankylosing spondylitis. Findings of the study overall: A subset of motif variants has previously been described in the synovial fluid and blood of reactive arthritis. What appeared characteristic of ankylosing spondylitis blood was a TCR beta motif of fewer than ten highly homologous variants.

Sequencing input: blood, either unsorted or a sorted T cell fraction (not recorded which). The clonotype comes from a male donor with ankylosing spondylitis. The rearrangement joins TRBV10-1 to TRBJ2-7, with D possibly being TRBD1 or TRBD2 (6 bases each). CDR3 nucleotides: TGCGCCAGCAGTGGATTCGGGGGCCGCCCTCTTGAGCAGTACTTC. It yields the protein CASSGFGGRPLEQYF.